This entry describes one T cell receptor (beta chain). Its specificity is unknown. This specimen belongs to a study of T cell responses to AZD1222 COVID-19 vaccine. Study summary: Pooled samples include second doses given at about 4 or 12 weeks.

TCRdb keeps only in-frame clones here, not all; method: immunoSEQ multiplex PCR. The sample has 100,000 to 150,000 clones, about nine tenths seen once. With 3 bases removed from V and 2 bases from J, the gap between germline ends came to 11 bases. CDR1 and CDR2 (germline): KGHSH, LQKENI. This CDR3 contains 16 residues. Overall study results and limits: Donors skewed white British and female; clonal diversity was possibly underestimated. Seropositive at baseline were only six or seven AZD1222 recipients.

Source: peripheral blood, taken on day 0 of AZD1222 vaccination. The sequence derives from an adult in good health. The chain links TRBV18 to TRBJ2-6, with D maybe TRBD1 (6 bases). CDR3 amino acids: CASSPGAGTGANVLTF. Written as DNA, the CDR3 is TGTGCCAGCTCACCGGGGGCAGGGACTGGGGCCAACGTCCTGACTTTC. Drawing the rest from reference TRBV18 and TRBJ2-6, the complete variable domain is NAGVMQNPRHLVRRRGQEARLRCSPMKGHSHVYWYRQLPEEGLKFMVYLQKENIIDESGMPKERFSAEFPKEGPSILRIQQVVRGDSAAYFCASSPGAGTGANVLTFGAGSRLTVL.